These 25 T cell receptor beta chains came from one sample sequenced in a study of OX40 agonist ivuxolimab in advanced cancers. Sequencing was performed with immunoSEQ multiplex PCR; in TCRdb, only in-frame clones are kept and a portion is missing. The table lists about 92,000 clones, about four fifths of them singletons. The source material was CD4+ or CD8+ T cells sorted from blood, sampled in a trial of the OX40 agonist ivuxolimab. The receptors come from an adult with an advanced solid tumor such as melanoma, head and neck, liver or kidney cancer.

This chain links TRBV6-4 with TRBJ2-1, with D tentatively TRBD1 (6 bases). This CDR3 is 13 amino acids long. Germline CDR1 is MRHNA and CDR2 is SNTAGT. V gave up 4 bases and J gave up 12 bases, with 16 bases separating them. The CDR3 nucleotides read TGTGCCAGCAGTGGTAACAGGGCGGAGGTGCAGTTCTTC. It codes for CASSGNRAEVQFF.

The gene calls are TRBV7-9 and TRBJ1-2; no definite D call. The CDR3 extends over 13 amino acids. Trimming left V 1 base short and J 4 bases short, with 7 bases between. In germline, CDR1 is SEHNR, CDR2 FQNEAQ (reference sequence). DNA of the CDR3: TGTGCCAGCAGCTTAGGCCAGAGCTATGGCTACACCTTC. As protein: CASSLGQSYGYTF.

This sequence joins TRBV7-2 and TRBJ1-3, with D hard to call. The germline gives CDR1 SGHTA, CDR2 FQGNSA. Trimming removed 3 bases at V and 4 bases at J, with 10 bases between. This CDR3 has 14 residues. The CDR3 reads CASSLGGYGNTIYF. CDR3 coding DNA: TGTGCCAGCAGCTTGGGAGGGTACGGAAACACCATATATTTT.

The chain combines TRBV29-1 with TRBJ1-6; D is uncertain. Trimming took 7 bases from V and 7 from J, leaving 8 bases between them. There are 11 residues in the CDR3. Germline CDR1 is SQVTM and CDR2 is ANQGSEA. This chain's CDR3 is CSARWNSPLHF. The CDR3 nucleotides read TGCAGCGCCCGGTGGAATTCACCCCTCCACTTT. Full variable domain (remainder filled in from reference TRBV29-1 and TRBJ1-6): SAVISQKPSRDICQRGTSLTIQCQVDSQVTMMFWYRQQPGQSLTLIATANQGSEATYESGFVIDKFPISRPNLTFSTLTVSNMSPEDSSIYLCSARWNSPLHFGNGTRLTVT.

This chain connects TRBV12-5 to TRBJ2-3; the D is unclear. The CDR3 is 16 amino acids. Germline V gene data show CDR1 as LGHNT and CDR2 as FRNRAP. Trimming pared 0 bases from V and 0 bases from J, leaving 10 bases between. In DNA form, the CDR3 reads TGTGCTAGTGGTTTGGTAGCGCGGACCAGCACAGATACGCAGTATTTT. Translation: CASGLVARTSTDTQYF. Supplemented by reference TRBV12-5 and TRBJ2-3, the full variable domain reads DARVTQTPRHKVTEMGQEVTMRCQPILGHNTVFWYRQTMMQGLELLAYFRNRAPLDDSGMPKDRFSAEMPDATLATLKIQPSEPRDSAVYFCASGLVARTSTDTQYFGPGTRLTVL.

CDR3 bases: TGTGCCAGTAGTGTCGGGACTAGCGGGAACGAGCAGTACTTC. It is translated as CASSVGTSGNEQYF. J is TRBJ2-7 and V is TRBV19; 13 positions match TRBD2. CDR3 length equals 14 residues. With V trimmed by 5 bases and J by 5 bases, 3 bases remained unmatched. Germline V gives CDR1 LNHDA, CDR2 SQIVND (reference sequence).

This chain connects TRBV7-2 to TRBJ2-2, with D perhaps TRBD2 (5 bases). Trimming removed 5 bases at V and 5 bases at J, with 9 bases between. Looked up from germline, CDR1 is SGHTA and CDR2 is FQGNSA. This CDR3 contains 13 residues. CDR3 amino acids: CASSPRGTGELFF. CDR3 bases: TGTGCCAGCAGCCCTCGGGGAACCGGGGAGCTGTTTTTT.

The chain links TRBV19 to TRBJ1-5, with a possible D match to TRBD1 (5 bases). The CDR3 is made up of 17 amino acids. Germline lookup yields CDR1 LNHDA and CDR2 SQIVND (reference sequence). V was trimmed by 1 base and J by 1 base, leaving 14 bases between them. The CDR3 DNA reads as TGTGCCAGTAGTATAGTAGGCCAGGGCCCCAGCAATCAGCCCCAGCATTTT. Encoded protein: CASSIVGQGPSNQPQHF.

The chain joins TRBV30 to TRBJ1-2; D unclear. Deletions cut 4 bases from V and 5 bases from J, with 8 bases between. The CDR3 has 11 residues. In germline, CDR1 is GTSNPN, CDR2 SVGIG (reference sequence). The CDR3 sequence: CAWKQPYGYTF. The CDR3 DNA follows: TGTGCCTGGAAGCAGCCATATGGCTACACCTTC.

The chain combines TRBV7-2 with TRBJ2-1, with D uncertain. This CDR3 comprises 12 residues. Trimming cost V 2 bases and J 9 bases, with 8 bases left between them. Germline-derived CDR1 and CDR2 are SGHTA and FQGNSA. CDR3 sequence (DNA): TGTGCCAGCAGCTTACTAGATCGTGAGCAGTTCTTC. This gives the protein CASSLLDREQFF.

V is TRBV6-5 and J is TRBJ2-3; D is possibly TRBD1 (6 bases). The CDR3 is 16 residues long. Trimming took 2 bases from V and 3 from J, leaving 15 bases between them. CDR1 is MNHEY and CDR2 is SVGAGI in the germline V gene. CDR3 protein: CASSYVQGSVTDTQYF. DNA for the CDR3: TGTGCCAGCAGTTACGTCCAGGGGAGTGTGACAGATACGCAGTATTTT.

The V gene is TRBV28, the J gene TRBJ2-1, with no clear D. V was cut by 5 bases and J by 0 bases, with 20 bases left in between. The CDR3 runs 18 residues. Germline-derived CDR1 and CDR2 are MDHEN and SYDVKM. The CDR3 protein is CASSNGRPITSSYNEQFF. Here the CDR3 DNA reads TGTGCCAGCAGTAATGGGCGACCCATCACAAGCTCCTACAATGAGCAGTTCTTC.

The rearrangement links TRBV21-1 to TRBJ2-7; the table's D call of TRBD1 was not tested on the DNA. TRBV21-1 is recorded as a pseudogene. There are 13 residues in the CDR3. In nucleotides, the CDR3 is TGTGCCAGCAGCAAAAGACAATTTTACGAGCAGTACTTC. Protein sequence: CASSKRQFYEQYF.

The chain is built from TRBV16 and TRBJ1-4, with D perhaps TRBD1 (5 bases). The CDR3 is made up of 16 amino acids. Trimming left V 2 bases short and J 0 bases short, with 10 bases between. Germline V gene lookup returns CDR1 KGHSY and CDR2 FQNENV. The CDR3 DNA is TGTGCCAGCAGCCAAGGCGGACACGCAACTAATGAAAAACTGTTTTTT. Protein product: CASSQGGHATNEKLFF.

This clone was found once. The chain employs TRBV4-1 and TRBJ1-1; tentatively, D is TRBD1 (5 bases). Germline values: CDR1 MGHRA, CDR2 YSYEKL. V lost 6 bases and J lost 8, with 19 bases in between. This CDR3 contains 14 residues. CDR3 amino acids: CASRRGEQEYEAFF. The CDR3 coding sequence is TGCGCCAGCAGACGGGGAGAACAGGAATACGAAGCTTTCTTT.

The chain combines TRBV19 with TRBJ1-1; D gene uncertain. V was pared by 3 bases and J by 8 bases, with 7 bases between. The CDR3 is made up of 11 amino acids. Germline CDR1 and CDR2: LNHDA and SQIVND (reference sequence). The DNA of the CDR3 is TGTGCCAGTAGTATCTTCAGGGAAGCTTTCTTT. As protein: CASSIFREAFF.

The chain uses TRBV7-2 and TRBJ2-4; D is ambiguous. V shed 5 bases and J shed 5 bases, with 13 bases lying between them. Germline V gives CDR1 SGHTA, CDR2 FQGNSA. The CDR3 extends over 14 amino acids. Here the CDR3 reads CASSPGSWENIQYF. In DNA form, the CDR3 reads TGTGCCAGCAGCCCCGGGTCCTGGGAAAACATTCAGTACTTC. Full variable domain (remainder filled in from reference TRBV7-2 and TRBJ2-4): GAGVSQSPSNKVTEKGKDVELRCDPISGHTALYWYRQSLGQGLEFLIYFQGNSAPDKSGLPSDRFSAERTGGSVSTLTIQRTQQEDSAVYLCASSPGSWENIQYFGAGTRLSVL.

The chain couples TRBV5-4 to TRBJ2-6; D remains unclear. V lost 2 bases, J lost 0 bases, and 6 bases lay in between. The CDR3 has 15 residues. CDR1 SGHNT and CDR2 YYREEE come from the germline V gene (reference sequence). The CDR3 DNA reads TGTGCCAGCAGCTTAGCAACCTCTGGGGCCAACGTCCTGACTTTC. It is translated as CASSLATSGANVLTF.

This chain links TRBV18 with TRBJ1-1; D remains unclear. The length of the CDR3 is 15 residues. V was trimmed by 3 bases and J by 1 base, leaving 12 bases between them. Germline V gene sequence: CDR1 KGHSH, CDR2 LQKENI. CDR3 nucleotide sequence: TGTGCCAGCTCACCGCAAAAAGACTGGAACACTGAAGCTTTCTTT. This translates into CASSPQKDWNTEAFF. Drawing the rest from reference TRBV18 and TRBJ1-1, the complete variable domain is NAGVMQNPRHLVRRRGQEARLRCSPMKGHSHVYWYRQLPEEGLKFMVYLQKENIIDESGMPKERFSAEFPKEGPSILRIQQVVRGDSAAYFCASSPQKDWNTEAFFGQGTRLTVV.

The chain is built from TRBV5-5 and TRBJ1-4; tentative D call: TRBD1 (5 bases). Germline assignment: CDR1 SGHKS and CDR2 YYEKEE (reference sequence). CDR3 size: 15 residues. Trimming stripped 0 bases from V and 3 bases from J, with 9 bases between. DNA of the CDR3: TGTGCCAGCAGCTTGGGATGGGGCCCTAATGAAAAACTGTTTTTT. Its protein product is CASSLGWGPNEKLFF.

V usage is TRBV25-1 and J usage is TRBJ2-7, with D possibly matching TRBD2 (6 bases). This CDR3 has 14 amino acids. Germline lookup yields CDR1 MGHDK and CDR2 SYGVNS. V was cut by 3 bases and J by 5 bases, with 14 bases left in between. The CDR3 protein is CASSDPPREDEQYF. For the CDR3, the DNA is TGTGCCAGCAGTGATCCCCCCAGGGAGGACGAGCAGTACTTC.

The chain recombines TRBV20-1 with TRBJ1-1; D gene unclear. Germline CDR1 reads DFQATT; CDR2 reads SNEGSKA (reference sequence). This CDR3 spans 11 amino acids. V lost 6 bases and J 5 bases, leaving 10 bases between the germline ends. DNA for the CDR3: TGCAGTGCCCTACGGGGAACTGAAGCTTTCTTT. Protein sequence: CSALRGTEAFF.

The chain is built from TRBV5-1 and TRBJ2-4; 7 positions agree with TRBD2. The germline V gene has CDR1 SGHRS and CDR2 YFSETQ. CDR3 length: 14 residues. The V segment lost 0 bases and the J segment 8 bases; nucleotides outside the gene matches: 5. The CDR3 bases are TGCGCCAGCAGCTTGGAAGCGGGGTTGGACATTCAGTACTTC. Its translation is CASSLEAGLDIQYF.

In nucleotides, the CDR3 is TGTGCCAGCAGCGCCACTCTGGAGGGGATTGGCAAAAACATTCAGTACTTC. Translated: CASSATLEGIGKNIQYF. The chain employs TRBV7-9 and TRBJ2-4; possibly TRBD2 for D (6 bases). Trimming shortened V by 5 bases and J by 3 bases, and 20 bases separated the two germline ends. The CDR3 has 17 residues. The V gene's germline CDR1 is SEHNR and CDR2 FQNEAQ (reference sequence).

In this sample, this clone turned up a few times. Other DNA sequences within the sample encode an identical CDR3. The CDR3 DNA is TGTGCCAGCAGCTTGGGGGATACGCAGTATTTT. Residues: CASSLGDTQYF. The chain carries TRBV5-8 and TRBJ2-3, with D uncertain. The germline V gene has CDR1 SGHTS and CDR2 YDEGEE. This CDR3 comprises 11 residues. V lost 0 bases to trimming and J lost 6 bases, with 2 bases between them.